Each of the 20 T cell receptor beta chains below was sequenced from the same sample in a study of high-grade serous ovarian cancer treatment subgroups. The data were produced by immunoSEQ multiplex PCR, yet TCRdb's version contains in-frame clones alone and is incomplete. Of fewer than 3,000 clones in the sample, around 79% were seen once. Tumor tissue was taken before any definitive surgery or chemotherapy was given. Sequencing was carried out using tumor tissue. The receptors shown here come from a human donor with high-grade serous ovarian cancer.

Here the CDR3 DNA reads TGTGCCAGCAGCTTGGGTGGACTAGCGCCTTACGAGCAGTACTTC. Protein product: CASSLGGLAPYEQYF. This chain connects TRBV5-6 to TRBJ2-5; TRBD2 aligns across 9 bases. The J call may be faulty, since TRBJ2-7 better matches the DNA end. Germline V gene lookup returns CDR1 SGHDT and CDR2 YYEEEE. The CDR3 runs to 15 residues.

V and J are TRBV5-1 and TRBJ2-1, with 8 bases fitting TRBD2. This CDR3 region has 16 residues. Germline CDR1 reads SGHRS; CDR2 reads YFSETQ. The V segment lost 0 bases and the J segment 7 bases; nucleotides outside the gene matches: 9. The CDR3 spells CASSLVPVREGNEQFF. As DNA, the CDR3 is TGCGCCAGCAGCTTGGTTCCCGTCCGGGAGGGTAATGAGCAGTTCTTC.

This clone has a handful of counts. This CDR3 is CASSELRNQETQYF. Here the CDR3 DNA reads TGCGCCAGCAGTGAGTTGCGGAACCAAGAGACCCAGTACTTC. V and J are TRBV10-1 and TRBJ2-5; D is undetermined. Germline CDR1 WNHNN, CDR2 SYGVQD (reference sequence). V dropped 1 base and J dropped 0 bases, with 6 bases sitting between them. The CDR3 is made up of 14 amino acids.

The rearrangement joins TRBV30 to TRBJ2-1; D gene ambiguous. Trimming shortened V by 0 bases and J by 4 bases, and 7 bases separated the two germline ends. The CDR3 contains 13 residues. Germline CDR1 GTSNPN, CDR2 SVGIG (reference sequence). The CDR3, as DNA: TGTGCCTGGAGTGTAGCGCTGTACAATGAGCAGTTCTTC. It codes for CAWSVALYNEQFF. Using reference TRBV30 and TRBJ2-1 for the parts outside the CDR3, the full variable domain is SQTIHQWPATLVQPVGSPLSLECTVEGTSNPNLYWYRQAAGRGLQLLFYSVGIGQISSEVPQNLSASRPQDRQFILSSKKLLLSDSGFYLCAWSVALYNEQFFGPGTRLTVL.

This clone was detected only once. V usage is TRBV18 and J usage is TRBJ2-1; 12 bases map to TRBD2. The CDR3 sequence is 15 residues long. Germline values: CDR1 KGHSH, CDR2 LQKENI. The ends lost 4 bases at V and 7 bases at J; junction bases unmatched: 5. CDR3 bases: TGTGCCAGCTCACAACTAGCGGGAGGTATTAATGAGCAGTTCTTC. Its protein product is CASSQLAGGINEQFF.

The table lists this clone with a count of one. The chain employs TRBV9 and TRBJ2-2; D ambiguous. In germline, CDR1 is SGDLS, CDR2 YYNGEE. V was clipped by 3 bases and J by 8 bases, with 8 bases between them. The CDR3 runs to 12 residues. CDR3 amino acids: CASSASLGELFF. The DNA for the CDR3 is TGTGCCAGCAGCGCGTCCCTAGGGGAGCTGTTTTTT.

The rearrangement joins TRBV11-2 to TRBJ1-2, with TRBD1 matching 7 bases. From germline, CDR1 is SGHAT and CDR2 FQNNGV. The CDR3 covers 14 residues. The V segment lost 5 bases and the J segment 7 bases; nucleotides outside the gene matches: 10. CDR3 region: CASSRPGGVGGYTF. The CDR3 DNA reads as TGTGCCAGCAGCCGACCAGGGGGGGTAGGTGGCTACACCTTC.

This chain links TRBV28 with TRBJ1-5, with D possibly being TRBD1 (5 bases). CDR3 length: 16 residues. V lost 4 bases and J lost 2, with 15 bases in between. The V gene's germline CDR1 is MDHEN and CDR2 SYDVKM. The CDR3 coding sequence is TGTGCCAGCAGTTCCTCGGGGGGAACTCGCAATCAGCCCCAGCATTTT. It specifies CASSSSGGTRNQPQHF.

V is TRBV6-1 and J is TRBJ1-1; D remains ambiguous. Trimming left V 7 bases short and J 0 bases short, with 15 bases between. CDR1 and CDR2 (germline): MNHNS, SASEGT. The CDR3 is 15 residues long. The DNA of the CDR3 is TGTGCCAGCATTTTAGGGCACGCGGTGAACACTGAAGCTTTCTTT. Translated: CASILGHAVNTEAFF.

The CDR3 DNA is TGCAGCGTAGAGGGAGGATCGGGTGAAAAACTGTTTTTT. It is translated as CSVEGGSGEKLFF. This sequence joins TRBV29-1 and TRBJ1-4; no reliable D call. This CDR3 has 13 residues. Per germline, CDR1 SQVTM and CDR2 ANQGSEA. The germline V and J ends were trimmed by 6 bases and 7 bases, with 15 bases remaining between them.

V and J are TRBV9 and TRBJ2-1; 11 bases line up with TRBD2. Germline V gene data show CDR1 as SGDLS and CDR2 as YYNGEE. This CDR3 is built from 16 residues. J lost 7 bases, V lost 4 bases, and 10 bases had no gene match. This chain's CDR3 is CASSPQLAGVKNEQFF. The CDR3 bases are TGTGCCAGCAGCCCCCAACTAGCGGGAGTTAAAAATGAGCAGTTCTTC. Full variable domain (remainder filled in from reference TRBV9 and TRBJ2-1): DSGVTQTPKHLITATGQRVTLRCSPRSGDLSVYWYQQSLDQGLQFLIQYYNGEERAKGNILERFSAQQFPDLHSELNLSSLELGDSALYFCASSPQLAGVKNEQFFGPGTRLTVL.

Remarks on this clone: Compared with germline, one end of the junction differs, possibly owing to a read error. Other DNA sequences of this sample code for an identical CDR3. V usage is TRBV9 and J usage is TRBJ2-7; 9 bases fit TRBD2. CDR3 size: 14 residues. CDR1 is SGDLS and CDR2 is YYNGEE in the germline V gene. The CDR3 DNA follows: TGTGCCAGTAGCGTAGCGGGGGCGCCCTACGAGCAGTACTTC. Residues: CASSVAGAPYEQYF.

CDR3 loop: CASSQAVETYNEQFF. DNA for the CDR3: TGTGCCAGCAGCCAAGCGGTCGAAACCTACAATGAGCAGTTCTTC. This chain joins TRBV4-2 and TRBJ2-1; D is ambiguous. Looked up from germline, CDR1 is LGHNA and CDR2 is YNFKEQ. V was clipped by 1 base and J by 2 bases, with 9 bases between them. This CDR3 comprises 15 residues.

The chain has TRBV11-2 and TRBJ2-2, with 7 bases lining up with TRBD1. Germline-derived CDR1 and CDR2 are SGHAT and FQNNGV. V was pared by 5 bases and J by 2 bases, with 8 bases of the junction left unmatched. The CDR3 is 16 residues long. The chain's CDR3 is CASSRMGTVNTGELFF. Written as DNA, the CDR3 is TGTGCCAGCAGCAGAATGGGGACAGTAAACACCGGGGAGCTGTTTTTT.

The rearrangement joins TRBV6-1 to TRBJ2-7, with D perhaps assigned TRBD1 or TRBD2 (5 bases each). Trimming took off 10 bases at V and 6 bases at J, with 16 bases between the two ends. The CDR3 runs 12 residues. The germline CDR1 and CDR2 sequences are MNHNS and SASEGT. The CDR3 nucleotides read TGTGCCACCCGGGACCAAGGGTCCGAGCAGTACTTC. Translation: CATRDQGSEQYF.

This clone was observed a few times. J is TRBJ2-2 and V is TRBV7-3, with D possibly TRBD2 on 6 matching bases. V lost 5 bases and J 3 bases, leaving 13 bases between the germline ends. The CDR3 is 15 residues long. Germline CDR1 and CDR2: SGHTA and FQGTGA. As DNA, the CDR3 is TGTGCCAGCAGCCCCTTCGGGGGTGACACCGGGGAGCTGTTTTTT. Encoded protein: CASSPFGGDTGELFF.

Remarks on this clone: A single base is all that separates this from a far larger clone, so a read error is likely. This specimen includes other DNA sequences encoding the same CDR3. This rearrangement joins TRBV6-6 to TRBJ1-4; 7 bases line up with TRBD1. The ends lost 0 bases at V and 5 bases at J; junction bases unmatched: 3. This CDR3 region has 15 residues. Germline lookup yields CDR1 MNHNY and CDR2 SVGAGI (reference sequence). The CDR3 loop is CASSYSGQINEKLFF. CDR3 DNA sequence: TGTGCCAGCAGTTACTCGGGACAGATAAATGAAAAACTGTTTTTT.

V usage is TRBV2 and J usage is TRBJ2-7; 9 bases line up with TRBD1. CDR1 and CDR2 (germline): SNHLY, FYNNEI. V shed 4 bases and J 6 bases; nucleotides not matched to a gene: 4. CDR3 size: 13 residues. The DNA for the CDR3 is TGTGCCAGCAGTGGGACAGGGGTTAGCGAGCAGTACTTC. Translating it yields CASSGTGVSEQYF.

The rearrangement links TRBV10-3 to TRBJ1-2; tentatively, D is TRBD1 (5 bases). The germline V gene has CDR1 ENHRY and CDR2 SYGVKD. V lost 3 bases to trimming and J lost 4 bases, with 15 bases between them. The CDR3 totals 15 residues. The CDR3 loop is CAISDQGKRGYGYTF. The CDR3 coding sequence is TGTGCCATCAGTGACCAGGGAAAACGGGGCTATGGCTACACCTTC.

This chain connects TRBV7-9 to TRBJ1-3, with D possibly TRBD1 on 5 matching bases. V was shortened by 5 bases and J by 0 bases, with 14 bases between the two germline ends. This CDR3 comprises 16 residues. The germline V gene encodes CDR1 SEHNR and CDR2 FQNEAQ (reference sequence). The DNA of the CDR3 is TGTGCCAGCAGCCGCCAGTTGGGGGACTCTGGAAACACCATATATTTT. Its translation: CASSRQLGDSGNTIYF.